This TCR beta chain was captured in a study of blood T cell repertoires in COVID-19. Across the study: Acute and convalescent COVID-19 samples came from the United States, Italy and Spain. Nucleic acid was either cDNA or gDNA, and it came from T cells, B-cell-depleted T cells, or PBMCs.

This clone was picked up one time. V lost 5 bases and J lost 0, with 18 bases in between. The CDR3 contains 17 residues. Germline CDR1 and CDR2: MDHEN and SYDVKM. In the original processing: It was from reference gene primer amplification that nucleated cell counts were estimated. TCRdb keeps only in-frame clones here, not all; method: immunoSEQ multiplex PCR. For V, J and clone size, that table is used; D and trimming come from the DNA. Seen here are 150,000 to 200,000 clones, roughly 90% observed once, and the top ten hold roughly 0.56%. Input material: peripheral blood. This sequence originates from a middle-aged man with acute or convalescent COVID-19. The J gene is TRBJ2-3, the V gene TRBV28; D remains ambiguous. CDR3 in amino acids: CASSPTRMYYSTDTQYF. CDR3 coding DNA: TGTGCCAGCAGTCCAACCAGGATGTATTATAGCACAGATACGCAGTATTTT.